The clone carrying this T cell receptor beta chain was seen repeatedly, ten times or more. As yet, its antigen is unknown. RNA was extracted and reverse transcribed into cDNA as the sequencing template. TCRdb keeps only in-frame clones here, not all; method: immunoSEQ multiplex PCR. There are 150,000 to 200,000 clones in the sample; 40% to 65% occur only once, and around 9.1% lies in the top ten. The data stem from a study of CD8+ T cells in alopecia areata. The wider study: Oral tofacitinib, 5 to 10 mg twice daily, was given in an open-label trial.

V lost 5 bases, J lost 0 bases, and 11 bases lay in between. CDR1 is SGHAT and CDR2 is FQNNGV in the germline V gene. The CDR3 length is 14 residues. Study-level results: Significant decreases in scalp clonality and expanded CD8+ clones followed tofacitinib treatment.

Treatment noted: oral pan-JAK inhibitor, 5-10 mg twice daily. The TCR comes from a human donor with alopecia areata. This material consisted of CD8+ T cells sorted from blood, taken around week 54, from a patient treated with tofacitinib. V gene TRBV11-2 combines with J gene TRBJ2-7; perhaps TRBD1 as D (6 bases). For the CDR3, the DNA is TGTGCCAGCAGCCCTTGGGACACCTCCTACGAGCAGTACTTC. Amino acids: CASSPWDTSYEQYF.